The T cell receptor beta chain described here comes from a study of shared clonotypes between healthy human individuals. Study results and limitations: Despite large depth, rarefaction showed incomplete sorted-subset sequencing.

Splitting the CD4+ cells yielded a CD45RA+ naive subset and a CD45RA-negative memory subset. The ends were cut back, 1 base at V and 2 bases at J, with 17 bases in the middle. The CDR3 spans 17 residues. Germline values: CDR1 SGHAT, CDR2 FQNNGV. Profiling relied on immunoSEQ multiplex PCR, and the TCRdb table lists in-frame clones only, not all of them. The table has about 2.3 million clones, 85% to 95% seen once; the top ten hold more than 0.35%. As regards this clone: Its antigen is still unknown.

This sequence originates from a man between 18 and 29 years old in good health. Some clones in this sample may be carry-over from other donors' samples. The sequenced material came from naive CD4+ T cells from PBMCs. The subset: CD45RA+ positively selected. The V and J genes are TRBV11-2 and TRBJ1-2; D is perhaps TRBD1 (6 bases). For the CDR3, the DNA is TGTGCCAGCAGCTTAGTACGGGGGCCGGGCTCAAACTATGGCTACACCTTC. Its protein is CASSLVRGPGSNYGYTF. Full variable domain (rest looked up from reference TRBV11-2 and TRBJ1-2): EAGVAQSPRYKIIEKRQSVAFWCNPISGHATLYWYQQILGQGPKLLIQFQNNGVVDDSQLPKDRFSAERLKGVDSTLKIQPAKLEDSAVYLCASSLVRGPGSNYGYTFGSGTRLTVV.